Presented here are 15 T cell receptor beta chains from one specimen sequenced in a study of cytotoxic CD8 clonotypes in ibrutinib-treated CLL. Sequenced by immunoSEQ multiplex PCR; TCRdb stores in-frame clones only, minus some. The profile shows roughly 15,000 clones, around 80% of them singletons. Here the sequenced sample was PBMCs, taken before ibrutinib treatment. The origin of the receptors is a human donor with chronic lymphocytic leukemia.

The chain employs TRBV29-1 and TRBJ2-4; 9 bases align to TRBD1. After removal of 6 bases from V and 4 bases from J, the junction contained 7 bases not matched to a gene. The CDR3 totals 14 residues. The germline V gene has CDR1 SQVTM and CDR2 ANQGSEA. Here the CDR3 DNA reads TGCAGCGTGGGAAACAGGGGGCCGAAAAACATTCAGTACTTC. It encodes CSVGNRGPKNIQYF.

This clone was counted only a few times. V is TRBV7-3 and J is TRBJ1-2; perhaps TRBD1 as D (5 bases). The V gene's germline CDR1 is SGHTA and CDR2 FQGTGA. The CDR3 consists of 15 residues. V lost 1 base to trimming and J lost 4 bases, with 13 bases between them. The CDR3 protein is CASSLIRVRAYGYTF. CDR3 nucleotide sequence: TGTGCCAGCAGCTTAATCCGGGTCAGGGCCTATGGCTACACCTTC.

The chain has TRBV7-2 and TRBJ2-7; TRBD2 matches at 11 bases. The ends lost 4 bases at V and 3 bases at J; junction bases unmatched: 5. The germline CDR1 and CDR2 sequences are SGHTA and FQGNSA. The CDR3 contains 15 residues. CDR3 sequence: CASSSTSGISYEQYF. The CDR3 nucleotides read TGTGCCAGCAGCTCGACTAGCGGGATTAGCTACGAGCAGTACTTC.

V is TRBV10-3 and J is TRBJ2-3; no reliable D call. The germline V and J ends were trimmed by 3 bases and 5 bases, with 3 bases remaining between them. This CDR3 has 11 residues. Germline V gene sequence: CDR1 ENHRY, CDR2 SYGVKD. The CDR3, as DNA: TGTGCCATCAGTGAATTAGATACGCAGTATTTT. It codes for CAISELDTQYF.

The V call is TRBV6-6, the J call TRBJ2-1; D ambiguous. The V and J ends lost 6 bases and 0 bases respectively, with 6 bases between them. Per the germline V gene, CDR1 is MNHNY and CDR2 is SVGAGI (reference sequence). This CDR3 region has 13 residues. The CDR3 here is CASSSVSYNEQFF. The CDR3, as DNA: TGTGCCAGCAGCTCCGTCTCCTACAATGAGCAGTTCTTC.

This chain connects TRBV10-3 to TRBJ2-7; 8 bases map to TRBD2. The CDR3 covers 15 residues. CDR1 and CDR2 from the germline V gene are ENHRY and SYGVKD. Trimming removed 0 bases from V and 7 bases from J; junction bases left unmatched: 8. The DNA of the CDR3 is TGTGCCATCAGTGAGTCAACGGGAGGGCCGGGTGAGCAGTACTTC. Amino acid sequence: CAISESTGGPGEQYF.

This rearrangement joins TRBV30 to TRBJ1-2, with D possibly TRBD1 on 6 matching bases. Looked up from germline, CDR1 is GTSNPN and CDR2 is SVGIG (reference sequence). This CDR3 spans 13 amino acids. V lost 4 bases and J lost 5, with 14 bases in between. CDR3 amino acids: CAWKQGIGYGYTF. The CDR3 DNA sequence: TGTGCCTGGAAACAGGGTATAGGGTATGGCTACACCTTC.

This chain links TRBV7-9 with TRBJ2-1; the D gene is possibly TRBD2 (6 bases). This CDR3 contains 14 residues. Germline V gene lookup returns CDR1 SEHNR and CDR2 FQNEAQ (reference sequence). V was clipped by 2 bases and J by 2 bases, with 7 bases between them. CDR3 protein: CASSLSGPYNEQFF. The DNA for the CDR3 is TGTGCCAGCAGCTTAAGCGGGCCCTACAATGAGCAGTTCTTC.

The chain couples TRBV7-3 to TRBJ2-1, with a possible D match to TRBD1 (5 bases). The CDR3 spans 13 residues. V was shortened by 5 bases and J by 3 bases, with 8 bases between the two germline ends. Per the germline V gene, CDR1 is SGHTA and CDR2 is FQGTGA. CDR3 nucleotides: TGTGCCAGCAGCCGTCAGGGCTACAATGAGCAGTTCTTC. Encoded protein: CASSRQGYNEQFF.

This clone was recorded once. This chain uses TRBV5-1 with TRBJ2-1; D is ambiguous. The germline CDR1 and CDR2 sequences are SGHRS and YFSETQ. The CDR3 consists of 11 residues. V was trimmed by 2 bases and J by 12 bases, leaving 9 bases between them. The CDR3 reads CASSFGPGQFF. CDR3 bases: TGCGCCAGCAGCTTCGGTCCAGGGCAGTTCTTC.

This clone was observed once. This sequence joins TRBV5-1 and TRBJ2-1; possible D gene TRBD1, 6 bases. V lost 0 bases to trimming and J lost 5 bases, with 15 bases between them. The CDR3 has 16 amino acids. In germline, CDR1 is SGHRS, CDR2 YFSETQ. As DNA, the CDR3 is TGCGCCAGCAGCTTGGAGGGCAGGGGTCGCAACAATGAGCAGTTCTTC. Translation gives CASSLEGRGRNNEQFF.

Here the CDR3 DNA reads TGTGCCAGCAGCCAATCTAGGAGTGGCGAGCAGTTCTTC. Translated: CASSQSRSGEQFF. The chain combines TRBV16 with TRBJ2-1, with D hard to call. This CDR3 spans 13 amino acids. Germline-derived CDR1 and CDR2 are KGHSY and FQNENV. V gave up 0 bases and J gave up 10 bases, with 10 bases separating them.

The chain links TRBV9 to TRBJ2-1; TRBD2 aligns across 10 bases. Germline V lookup: CDR1 SGDLS, CDR2 YYNGEE. Trimming cost V 0 bases and J 6 bases; bases outside gene matches: 3. The CDR3 runs 15 residues. The CDR3 is CASSVASGRANEQFF. DNA of the CDR3: TGTGCCAGCAGCGTAGCTAGCGGGAGAGCCAATGAGCAGTTCTTC.

There are a few counts of this clone. The chain has TRBV19 and TRBJ2-5; 9 positions agree with TRBD1. The V gene end was trimmed by 6 bases and the J gene end by 4 bases; junction bases not matched to a gene: 15. Germline CDR1 LNHDA, CDR2 SQIVND (reference sequence). The CDR3 is 17 amino acids. The CDR3 protein is CASSTIPGQGIGETQYF. CDR3 bases: TGTGCCAGTAGCACGATTCCGGGACAGGGAATCGGAGAGACCCAGTACTTC.

CDR3 protein: CASSASGMNTEAFF. The CDR3 region has the DNA TGTGCCAGCAGCGCAAGCGGTATGAACACTGAAGCTTTCTTT. The chain carries TRBV7-3 and TRBJ1-1, with unresolved D. This CDR3 is built from 14 residues. Trimming pared 5 bases from V and 0 bases from J, leaving 10 bases between. CDR1 SGHTA and CDR2 FQGTGA come from the germline V gene.